Listed here are 11 T cell receptor beta chains from one sample, sequenced in a study of blood T cell repertoires in COVID-19. Assay used: immunoSEQ multiplex PCR; TCRdb lists only in-frame clones, some missing. The data show some 230,000 clones, approximately 90% seen once. Sequencing was done on a sample of peripheral blood. All receptors derive from a man between 25 and 39 years old who had recovered from COVID-19.

Here the CDR3 reads CATSRDPPSEQFF. CDR3 DNA: TGTGCCACCAGCAGAGATCCCCCTAGTGAGCAGTTCTTC. The V and J genes are TRBV15 and TRBJ2-1; no firm D call. The CDR3 consists of 13 residues. Trimming cost V 0 bases and J 9 bases, with 9 bases left between them. The germline CDR1 and CDR2 sequences are LNHNV and YYDKDF (reference sequence). The full variable domain, its missing parts supplied by reference TRBV15 and TRBJ2-1, is DAMVIQNPRYQVTQFGKPVTLSCSQTLNHNVMYWYQQKSSQAPKLLFHYYDKDFNNEADTPDNFQSRRPNTSFCFLDIRSPGLGDTAMYLCATSRDPPSEQFFGPGTRLTVL.

This clone was detected only once. The V gene is TRBV7-9, the J gene TRBJ2-1; D is uncertain. V was shortened by 3 bases and J by 0 bases, with 6 bases between the two germline ends. Germline V gene lookup returns CDR1 SEHNR and CDR2 FQNEAQ (reference sequence). The CDR3 runs to 14 residues. CDR3 loop: CASSFSGSYNEQFF. CDR3 DNA sequence: TGTGCCAGCAGCTTCTCAGGCTCCTACAATGAGCAGTTCTTC.

This chain connects TRBV7-7 to TRBJ2-2; 12 bases map to TRBD2. The V gene's germline CDR1 is SSHAT and CDR2 FNYEAQ (reference sequence). The CDR3 contains 19 residues. V lost 1 base, J lost 3 bases, and 9 bases stayed unmatched. CDR3 sequence reads: CASSLGASRLAGDTGELFF. The DNA of the CDR3 is TGTGCCAGCAGCTTAGGGGCGAGCCGACTAGCGGGGGACACCGGGGAGCTGTTTTTT.

The V and J genes are TRBV6-5 and TRBJ1-2; no clear D. V gave up 8 bases and J gave up 4 bases, with 14 bases separating them. Germline V gives CDR1 MNHEY, CDR2 SVGAGI. The CDR3 contains 13 residues. The CDR3: CASASSGPYGYTF. The CDR3 region has the DNA TGTGCCAGCGCTTCGTCAGGCCCCTATGGCTACACCTTC.

The chain couples TRBV30 to TRBJ1-5; D gene unclear. Germline loops: CDR1 GTSNPN, CDR2 SVGIG (reference sequence). Trimming took off 1 base at V and 0 bases at J, with 10 bases between the two ends. This CDR3 contains 15 residues. DNA of the CDR3: TGTGCCTGGAGTGGAACAAGTTATAGCAATCAGCCCCAGCATTTT. Residues: CAWSGTSYSNQPQHF.

This chain's CDR3 is CAIQGTSFLSYEQYF. The CDR3 region has the DNA TGTGCCATACAGGGGACCTCCTTCCTATCCTACGAGCAGTACTTC. V usage is TRBV10-3 and J usage is TRBJ2-7, with 7 bases identical to TRBD1. Germline V CDR1 and CDR2: ENHRY, SYGVKD. CDR3 length equals 15 residues. The ends lost 9 bases at V and 1 base at J; junction bases unmatched: 12.

The rearrangement uses TRBV29-1 and TRBJ1-1, with 10 bases lining up with TRBD1. The germline gives CDR1 SQVTM, CDR2 ANQGSEA. The junction had 7 bases not matched to a gene; V was cut back by 6 bases and J by 0 bases. This CDR3 is built from 15 residues. The chain's CDR3 is CSVYGQGGLNTEAFF. The CDR3 coding sequence is TGCAGCGTCTACGGACAGGGGGGCTTGAACACTGAAGCTTTCTTT.

CDR3 nucleotides: TGTGCCAGCAGTCCGTCGGGTCAGCCCCAGCATTTT. Protein sequence: CASSPSGQPQHF. This chain links TRBV28 with TRBJ1-5; D gene uncertain. V was clipped by 5 bases and J by 6 bases, with 8 bases between them. The CDR3 consists of 12 residues. The V gene's germline CDR1 is MDHEN and CDR2 SYDVKM.

There are a few counts of this clone. V usage is TRBV11-3 and J usage is TRBJ2-7; 7 bases map to TRBD1. Germline V lookup: CDR1 SGHNT, CDR2 YENEEA. The CDR3 runs 16 residues. V gave up 1 base and J gave up 2 bases; unmatched junction bases: 8. The CDR3 protein is CASSLAGQSLPYEQYF. The CDR3 DNA is TGTGCCAGCAGCTTAGCGGGACAGAGTCTTCCCTACGAGCAGTACTTC.

The chain links TRBV5-1 to TRBJ2-3, with D hard to call. V lost 4 bases and J lost 7, with 19 bases in between. This CDR3 spans 15 amino acids. Germline V lookup: CDR1 SGHRS, CDR2 YFSETQ. CDR3 loop: CASSPRQAMPYTQYF. The CDR3 region has the DNA TGCGCCAGCAGCCCACGGCAGGCAATGCCCTATACGCAGTATTTT.

The V gene is TRBV5-4, the J gene TRBJ1-2, with D unresolved. V was clipped by 9 bases and J by 2 bases, with 8 bases between them. CDR1 is SGHNT, CDR2 YYREEE, per germline (reference sequence). The CDR3 sequence is 11 residues long. The DNA for the CDR3 is TGTGCCACAGGTTCCAACTATGGCTACACCTTC. It is translated as CATGSNYGYTF.